The entry that follows covers one T cell receptor beta chain sequence. Template switching by 5'RACE produced TCR cDNA, adding a universal primer site and UMIs. TCRdb re-called the 5' RACE reads through MiXCR, storing one row per CDR3 protein. The data contain more than 75,000 distinct CDR3 sequences, about 8.8% of them seen just once; the ten biggest clones take up roughly 15%. This sample was taken from a study of T cells after yellow fever vaccination. On the study more broadly: Some fractions had low cell numbers, and these were prepared with SMART-Seq v4 Ultra Low Input.

Broader study findings: Sorted repertoires could include abundant contaminating clonotypes from bulk cells. At around 95% for CD4 and approximately 88% for CD8, most primary-vaccination clones showed up again after the booster.

There are 13 residues in the CDR3. V lost 1 base, J lost 8 bases, and 9 bases lay in between. Germline CDR1 MGHRA, CDR2 YSYEKL. This sequence joins TRBV4-1 and TRBJ2-1; D gene ambiguous. This sample comprised CD8+ T cells not binding an NS4B(214-222) dextramer, sorted from PBMCs, obtained less than 16 days after the first yellow fever vaccination. This TCR came from a man aged 18 to 29 who received the YFV17D yellow fever vaccine. This CDR3 reads CASSQVRVDEQFF. DNA for the CDR3: TGCGCCAGCAGCCAAGTAAGGGTGGATGAGCAGTTCTTC.